This T cell receptor beta chain was sequenced for a study of monozygotic twins with inflammatory bowel disease. Study outcomes and limitations: Differing immunosuppressive treatments may have added variability to patient repertoires. Clonotypes shared with others were fewer in IBD patients than in healthy twins, especially with disease activity. A distinction between different T cell subtypes was not possible.

Germline CDR1 SGHTA, CDR2 FQGNSA. The CDR3 runs to 14 residues. In regard to this clonotype: Its antigen is not known.

TCRdb re-called the 5' RACE reads; every CDR3 protein appears as one record, without DNA. Its clone listing holds some 150,000 distinct CDR3 sequences. Per donor there was one draw, yielding a blood sample of roughly 2.3 ml. The source of this sequence is a human donor with ulcerative colitis or Crohn's disease, or a healthy co-twin of an affected twin (not recorded which). Sequencing was performed on blood. The rearrangement links TRBV7-2 to TRBJ1-2. CDR3 in amino acids: CASSLFHPNYGYTF.